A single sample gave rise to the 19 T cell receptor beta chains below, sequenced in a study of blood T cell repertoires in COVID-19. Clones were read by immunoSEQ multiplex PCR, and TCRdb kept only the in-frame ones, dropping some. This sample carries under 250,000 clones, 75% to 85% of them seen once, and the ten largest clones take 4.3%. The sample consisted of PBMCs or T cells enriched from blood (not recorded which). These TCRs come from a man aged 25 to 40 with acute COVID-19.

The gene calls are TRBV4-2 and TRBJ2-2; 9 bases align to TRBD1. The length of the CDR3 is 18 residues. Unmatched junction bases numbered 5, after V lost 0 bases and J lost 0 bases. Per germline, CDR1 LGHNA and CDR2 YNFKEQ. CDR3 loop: CASSQEGQGTANTGELFF. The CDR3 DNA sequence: TGTGCCAGCAGCCAAGAGGGACAGGGAACGGCGAACACCGGGGAGCTGTTTTTT.

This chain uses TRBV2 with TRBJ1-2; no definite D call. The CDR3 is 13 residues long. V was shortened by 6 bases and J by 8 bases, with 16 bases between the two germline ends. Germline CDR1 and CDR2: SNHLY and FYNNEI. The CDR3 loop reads CASSLHPGSGYTF. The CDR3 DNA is TGTGCCAGCAGCTTACATCCAGGTTCAGGCTACACCTTC.

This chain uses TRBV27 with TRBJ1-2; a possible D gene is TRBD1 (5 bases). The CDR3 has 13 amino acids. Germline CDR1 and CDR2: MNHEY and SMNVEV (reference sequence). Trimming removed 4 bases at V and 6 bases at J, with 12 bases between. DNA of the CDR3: TGTGCCAGCAGTTCCGCAGGGTACCATGGCTACACCTTC. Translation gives CASSSAGYHGYTF.

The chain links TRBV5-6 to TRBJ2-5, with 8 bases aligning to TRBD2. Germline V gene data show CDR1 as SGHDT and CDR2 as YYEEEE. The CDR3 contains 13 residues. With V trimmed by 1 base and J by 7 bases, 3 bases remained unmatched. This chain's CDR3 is CASSLRGGRTQYF. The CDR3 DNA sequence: TGTGCCAGCAGCTTGCGGGGGGGGCGGACCCAGTACTTC.

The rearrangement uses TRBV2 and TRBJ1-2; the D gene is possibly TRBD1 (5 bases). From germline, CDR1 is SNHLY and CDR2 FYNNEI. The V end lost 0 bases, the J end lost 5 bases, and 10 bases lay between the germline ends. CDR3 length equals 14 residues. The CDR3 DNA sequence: TGTGCCAGCAGTGAAGCGGGGCAGGGTTATGGCTACACCTTC. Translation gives CASSEAGQGYGYTF.

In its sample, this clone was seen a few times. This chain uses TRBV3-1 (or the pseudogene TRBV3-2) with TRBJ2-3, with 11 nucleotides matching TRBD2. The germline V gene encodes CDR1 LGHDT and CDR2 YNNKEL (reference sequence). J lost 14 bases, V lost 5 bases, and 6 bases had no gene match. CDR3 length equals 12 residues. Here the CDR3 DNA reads TGTGCCAGCAGCGCGGGACTAGCGGCGCTGTATTTT. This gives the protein CASSAGLAALYF.

The CDR3 loop is CASSSDTVAYTEAFF. CDR3 DNA sequence: TGTGCCAGCAGTTCGGACACAGTAGCCTACACTGAAGCTTTCTTT. The chain is built from TRBV27 and TRBJ1-1; D might be TRBD1 (5 bases). Germline CDR1 reads MNHEY; CDR2 reads SMNVEV (reference sequence). The V end was cut by 4 bases, the J end by 3 bases, with 15 bases between. CDR3 length: 15 amino acids.

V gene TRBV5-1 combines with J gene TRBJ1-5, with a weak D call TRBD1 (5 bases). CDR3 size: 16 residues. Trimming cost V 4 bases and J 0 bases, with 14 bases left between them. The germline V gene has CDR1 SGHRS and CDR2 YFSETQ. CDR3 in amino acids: CASSALGHYSNQPQHF. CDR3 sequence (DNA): TGCGCCAGCAGCGCGCTCGGACACTATAGCAATCAGCCCCAGCATTTT.

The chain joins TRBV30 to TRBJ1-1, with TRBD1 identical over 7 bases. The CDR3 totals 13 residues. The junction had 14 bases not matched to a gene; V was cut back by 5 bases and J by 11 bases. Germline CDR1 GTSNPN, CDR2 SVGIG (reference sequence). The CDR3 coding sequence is TGTGCCTGGGGGGGACAGCTAATGTCGGTGGCTTTCTTT. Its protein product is CAWGGQLMSVAFF.

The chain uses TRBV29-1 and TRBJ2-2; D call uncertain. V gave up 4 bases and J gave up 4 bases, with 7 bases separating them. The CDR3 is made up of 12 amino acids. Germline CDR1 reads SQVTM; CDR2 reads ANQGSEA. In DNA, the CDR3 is TGCAGCGTTGTGCCGGTCACCGGGGAGCTGTTTTTT. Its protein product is CSVVPVTGELFF.

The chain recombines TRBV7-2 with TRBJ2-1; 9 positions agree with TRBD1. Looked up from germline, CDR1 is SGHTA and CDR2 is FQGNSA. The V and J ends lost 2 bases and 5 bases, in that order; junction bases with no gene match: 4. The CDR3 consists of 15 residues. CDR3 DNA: TGTGCCAGCAGCTTACTGGGACAGGGAAACAATGAGCAGTTCTTC. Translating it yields CASSLLGQGNNEQFF.

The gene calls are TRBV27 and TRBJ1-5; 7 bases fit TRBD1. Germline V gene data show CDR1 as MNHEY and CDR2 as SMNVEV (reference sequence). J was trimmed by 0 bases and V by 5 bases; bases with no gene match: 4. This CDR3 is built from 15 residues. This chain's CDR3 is CASSEQGYSNQPQHF. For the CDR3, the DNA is TGTGCCAGCAGTGAACAGGGGTATAGCAATCAGCCCCAGCATTTT.

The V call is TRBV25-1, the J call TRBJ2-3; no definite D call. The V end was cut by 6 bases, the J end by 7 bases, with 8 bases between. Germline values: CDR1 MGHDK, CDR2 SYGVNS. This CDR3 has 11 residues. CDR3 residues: CASRNANTQYF. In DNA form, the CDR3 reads TGTGCCAGCAGGAACGCGAATACGCAGTATTTT.

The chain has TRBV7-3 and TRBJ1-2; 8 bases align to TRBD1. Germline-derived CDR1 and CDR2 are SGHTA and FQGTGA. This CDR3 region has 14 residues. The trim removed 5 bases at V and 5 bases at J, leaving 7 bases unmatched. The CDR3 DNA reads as TGTGCCAGCAGCCCAACCGGGACAGGATATGGCTACACCTTC. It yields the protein CASSPTGTGYGYTF.

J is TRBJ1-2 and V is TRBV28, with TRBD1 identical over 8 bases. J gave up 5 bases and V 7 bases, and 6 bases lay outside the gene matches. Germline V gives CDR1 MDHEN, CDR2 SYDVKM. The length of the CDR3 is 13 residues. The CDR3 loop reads CASIRTGRYGYTF. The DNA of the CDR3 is TGTGCCAGCATTAGGACAGGGCGATATGGCTACACCTTC.

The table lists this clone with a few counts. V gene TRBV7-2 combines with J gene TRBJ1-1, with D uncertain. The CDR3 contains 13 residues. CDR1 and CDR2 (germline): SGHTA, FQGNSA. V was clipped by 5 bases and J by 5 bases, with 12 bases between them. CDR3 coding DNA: TGTGCCAGCAGCGCCCTGCAGGCGACTGAAGCTTTCTTT. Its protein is CASSALQATEAFF.

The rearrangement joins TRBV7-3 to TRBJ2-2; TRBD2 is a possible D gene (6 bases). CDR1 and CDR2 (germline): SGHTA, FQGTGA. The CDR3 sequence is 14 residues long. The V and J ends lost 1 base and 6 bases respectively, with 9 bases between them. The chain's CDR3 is CASSLIASAGELFF. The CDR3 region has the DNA TGTGCCAGCAGCTTAATCGCTAGCGCCGGGGAGCTGTTTTTT. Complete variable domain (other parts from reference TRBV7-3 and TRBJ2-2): GAGVSQTPSNKVTEKGKYVELRCDPISGHTALYWYRQSLGQGPEFLIYFQGTGAADDSGLPNDRFFAVRPEGSVSTLKIQRTERGDSAVYLCASSLIASAGELFFGEGSRLTVL.

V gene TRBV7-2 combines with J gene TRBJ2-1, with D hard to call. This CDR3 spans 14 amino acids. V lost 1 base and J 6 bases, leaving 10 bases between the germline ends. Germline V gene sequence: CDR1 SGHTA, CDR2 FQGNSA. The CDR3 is CASSLVGGSNEQFF. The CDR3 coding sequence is TGTGCCAGCAGCTTAGTCGGCGGAAGCAATGAGCAGTTCTTC. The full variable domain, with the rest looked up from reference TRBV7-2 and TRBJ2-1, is GAGVSQSPSNKVTEKGKDVELRCDPISGHTALYWYRQSLGQGLEFLIYFQGNSAPDKSGLPSDRFSAERTGGSVSTLTIQRTQQEDSAVYLCASSLVGGSNEQFFGPGTRLTVL.

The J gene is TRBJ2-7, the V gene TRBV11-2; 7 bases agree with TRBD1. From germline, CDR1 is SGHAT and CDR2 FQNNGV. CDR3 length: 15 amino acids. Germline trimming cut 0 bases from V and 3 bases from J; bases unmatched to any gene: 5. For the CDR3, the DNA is TGTGCCAGCAGCTTAGACAGGGGGTCTTACTACGAGCAGTACTTC. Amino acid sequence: CASSLDRGSYYEQYF. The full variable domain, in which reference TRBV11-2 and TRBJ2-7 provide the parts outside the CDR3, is EAGVAQSPRYKIIEKRQSVAFWCNPISGHATLYWYQQILGQGPKLLIQFQNNGVVDDSQLPKDRFSAERLKGVDSTLKIQPAKLEDSAVYLCASSLDRGSYYEQYFGPGTRLTVT.